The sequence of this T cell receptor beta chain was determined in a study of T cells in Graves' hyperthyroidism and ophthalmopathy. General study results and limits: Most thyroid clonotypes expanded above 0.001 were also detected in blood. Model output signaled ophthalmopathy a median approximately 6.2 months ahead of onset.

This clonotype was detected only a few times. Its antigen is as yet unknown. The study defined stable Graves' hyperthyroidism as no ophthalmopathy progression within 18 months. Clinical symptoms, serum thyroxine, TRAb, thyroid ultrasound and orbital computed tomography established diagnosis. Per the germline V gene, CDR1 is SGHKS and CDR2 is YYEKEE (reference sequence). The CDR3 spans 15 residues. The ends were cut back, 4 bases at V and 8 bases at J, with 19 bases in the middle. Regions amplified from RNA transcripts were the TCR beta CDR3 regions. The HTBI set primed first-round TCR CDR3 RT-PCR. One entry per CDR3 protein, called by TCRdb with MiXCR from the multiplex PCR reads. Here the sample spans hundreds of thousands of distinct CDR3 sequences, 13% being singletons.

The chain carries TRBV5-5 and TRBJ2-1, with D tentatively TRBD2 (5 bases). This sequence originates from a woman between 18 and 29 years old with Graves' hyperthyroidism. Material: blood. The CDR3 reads CASSPTEVVADEQFF. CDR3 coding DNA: TGTGCCAGCAGCCCGACGGAGGTGGTTGCGGATGAGCAGTTCTTC.